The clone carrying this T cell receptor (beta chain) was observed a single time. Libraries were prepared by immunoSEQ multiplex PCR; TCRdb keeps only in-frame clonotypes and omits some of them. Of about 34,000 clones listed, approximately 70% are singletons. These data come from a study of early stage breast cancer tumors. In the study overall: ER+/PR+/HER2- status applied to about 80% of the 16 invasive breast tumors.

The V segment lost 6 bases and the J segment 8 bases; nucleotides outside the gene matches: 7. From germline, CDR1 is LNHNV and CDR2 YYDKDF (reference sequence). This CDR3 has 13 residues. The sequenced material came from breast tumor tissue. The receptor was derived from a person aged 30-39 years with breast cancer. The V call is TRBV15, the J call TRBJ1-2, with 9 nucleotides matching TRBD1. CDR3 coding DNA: TGTGCCACCAGTACAGGGGGCAGGTACGGCTACACCTTC. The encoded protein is CATSTGGRYGYTF. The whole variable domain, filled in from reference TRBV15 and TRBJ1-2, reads DAMVIQNPRYQVTQFGKPVTLSCSQTLNHNVMYWYQQKSSQAPKLLFHYYDKDFNNEADTPDNFQSRRPNTSFCFLDIRSPGLGDTAMYLCATSTGGRYGYTFGSGTRLTVV.